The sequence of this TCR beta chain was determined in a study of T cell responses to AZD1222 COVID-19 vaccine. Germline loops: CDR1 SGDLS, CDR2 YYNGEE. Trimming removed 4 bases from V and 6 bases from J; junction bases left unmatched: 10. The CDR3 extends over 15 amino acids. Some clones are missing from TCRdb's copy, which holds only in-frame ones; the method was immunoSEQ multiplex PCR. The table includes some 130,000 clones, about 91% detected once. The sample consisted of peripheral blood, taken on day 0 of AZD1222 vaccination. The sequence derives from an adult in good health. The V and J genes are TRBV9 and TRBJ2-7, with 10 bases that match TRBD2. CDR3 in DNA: TGTGCCAGCAGCCCCACAGCGGGAGGGCCGCTCGAGCAGTACTTC. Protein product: CASSPTAGGPLEQYF.